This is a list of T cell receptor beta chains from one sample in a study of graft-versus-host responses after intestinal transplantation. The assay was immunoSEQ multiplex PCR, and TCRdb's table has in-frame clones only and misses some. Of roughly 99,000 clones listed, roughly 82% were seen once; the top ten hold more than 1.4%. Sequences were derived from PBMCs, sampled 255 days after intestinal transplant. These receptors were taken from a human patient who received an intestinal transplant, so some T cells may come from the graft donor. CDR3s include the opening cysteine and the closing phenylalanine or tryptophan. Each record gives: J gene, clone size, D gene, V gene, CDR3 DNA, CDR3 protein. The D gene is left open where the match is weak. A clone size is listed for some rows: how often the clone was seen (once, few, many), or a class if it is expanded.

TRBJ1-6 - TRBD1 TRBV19 TGTGCCAGTAGTTCCCTCGGACAGGGGAATTCACCCCTCCACTTT CASSSLGQGNSPLHF
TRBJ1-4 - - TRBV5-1 TGCGCCAGCAGCTTCGAGGAGGGGACGTCAACTAATGAAAAACTGTTTTTT CASSFEEGTSTNEKLFF
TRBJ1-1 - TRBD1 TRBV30 TGTGCCTTCTCGGGACAGGGTATCATGAACACTGAAGCTTTCTTT CAFSGQGIMNTEAFF
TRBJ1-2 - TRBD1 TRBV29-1 TGCAGCGTGCAGGGGGCGATGGGCTACACCTTC CSVQGAMGYTF
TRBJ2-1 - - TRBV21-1 TGTGCCAGCTCCAAATATAGCGCGAACAATGAGCAGTTCTTC CASSKYSANNEQFF
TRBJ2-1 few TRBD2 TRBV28 TGTGCCAGCAGTTCTCTAGCGGGAGTGAAGCAGTTCTTC CASSSLAGVKQFF
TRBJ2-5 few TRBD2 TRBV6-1 TGTGCCAGCAGTGAACCCAATAGCGGGTGGGGAACACTACCCCCAGAGACCCAGTACTTC CASSEPNSGWGTLPPETQYF
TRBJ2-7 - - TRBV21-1 TGTGCCAGCAGCAAAGGTGCGGGGGATCGCTACGAGCAGTACTTC CASSKGAGDRYEQYF
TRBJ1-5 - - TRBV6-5 TGTGCCAGCAAACCAGGGGAGGGCAATCAGCCCCAGCATTTT CASKPGEGNQPQHF
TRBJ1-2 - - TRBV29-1 TGCAGCGTTGGGGGGGACAATGGCTACACCTTC CSVGGDNGYTF
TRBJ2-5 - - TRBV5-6 TGTGCCAGCAGCCCTTGGCGTTGGGAGACCCAGTACTTC CASSPWRWETQYF
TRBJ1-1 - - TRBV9 TGTGCCAGCAGCGCTGACCCTAGAGGCACTGAAGCTTTCTTT CASSADPRGTEAFF
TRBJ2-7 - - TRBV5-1 TGCGCCAGCAGCTCGAGTTCTGGGGTCTCCTACGAGCAGTACTTC CASSSSSGVSYEQYF
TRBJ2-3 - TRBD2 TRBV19 TGTGCCAGTAGCCGATTCTCGACTAGCGGGGGGGCGAGTGTTGGCACAGATACGCAGTATTTT CASSRFSTSGGASVGTDTQYF
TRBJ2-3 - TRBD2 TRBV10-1 TGCGCCAGCAGTCCGGGGGGGCTTGGCACAGATACGCAGTATTTT CASSPGGLGTDTQYF
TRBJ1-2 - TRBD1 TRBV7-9 TGTGCCAGCAGCTCAACTGGACAGGCCTATGGCTACACCTTC CASSSTGQAYGYTF
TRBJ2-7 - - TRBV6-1 TGTGCCAGCAGTTCCACACATAGGACAGACGAGCAGTACTTC CASSSTHRTDEQYF
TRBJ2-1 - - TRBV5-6 TGTGCCAGCAGCTCCCATCGAGGAGGGGGTGAGCAGTTCTTC CASSSHRGGGEQFF
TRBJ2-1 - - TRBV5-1 TGCGCCAGCAGCAATACAGCGGGACAGGACAATGAGCAGTTCTTC CASSNTAGQDNEQFF
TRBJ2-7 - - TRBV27 TGTGCCAGCAGTTTATCTGGTTACGAGCAGTACTTC CASSLSGYEQYF
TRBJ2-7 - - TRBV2 TGTGCCAGCAGACAGGCCCACGCGACAGGCGAGTCCTACGAGCAGTACTTC CASRQAHATGESYEQYF
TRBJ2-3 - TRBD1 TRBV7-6 TGTGCCAGCAGGGCCCGACAGGGCCTCACAGATACGCAGTATTTT CASRARQGLTDTQYF